The 8 T cell receptor beta chains below all came from one sample that was sequenced in a study of blood T cell repertoires in COVID-19. Using immunoSEQ multiplex PCR, the repertoire was profiled, and TCRdb retains in-frame clones only, with some absent. The sample lists approximately 90,000 clones, 85% occurring once. What was sequenced was peripheral blood. Every receptor here comes from a man older than 75 with acute or convalescent COVID-19.

This clone was recorded only once. V is TRBV6-5 and J is TRBJ2-7; 9 bases match TRBD2. CDR1 and CDR2 from the germline V gene are MNHEY and SVGAGI. The CDR3 has 14 residues. Losses at the gene ends were 4 bases for V and 3 bases for J; bases not matched to a gene: 4. The CDR3 reads CASSLTSGIYEQYF. In DNA form, the CDR3 reads TGTGCCAGCAGTTTGACTAGCGGAATCTACGAGCAGTACTTC.

The chain employs TRBV29-1 and TRBJ2-5, with D perhaps TRBD1 (6 bases). Germline lookup yields CDR1 SQVTM and CDR2 ANQGSEA. Trimming cost V 4 bases and J 5 bases, with 14 bases left between them. The CDR3 is 13 amino acids. Written as DNA, the CDR3 is TGCAGCGTTGCGCCTACAGGGTCTGAGACCCAGTACTTC. Translating gives CSVAPTGSETQYF.

On this clone: Germline and junction disagree at one end, which may indicate a read error. The V and J genes are TRBV11-2 and TRBJ2-4; 7 bases are shared with TRBD2. CDR3 length equals 14 residues. Germline values: CDR1 SGHAT, CDR2 FQNNGV. The CDR3 reads CAGSTGRRGNIQYF. DNA for the CDR3: TGTGCCGGCAGCACCGGGAGGAGGGGAAACATTCAGTACTTC.

The chain links TRBV29-1 to TRBJ2-7, with TRBD1 as a possible D gene (7 bases). This CDR3 has 13 residues. The ends were cut back, 3 bases at V and 6 bases at J, with 15 bases in the middle. The germline V gene encodes CDR1 SQVTM and CDR2 ANQGSEA. As DNA, the CDR3 is TGCAGCGTTGAGGGGGGACAGTCTAGCGAGCAGTACTTC. Its protein product is CSVEGGQSSEQYF.

The V gene is TRBV6-2 or TRBV6-3, the J gene TRBJ1-1; D is perhaps TRBD1 (6 bases). Trimming left V 5 bases short and J 6 bases short, with 16 bases between. This CDR3 is 14 amino acids long. Looked up from germline, CDR1 is MNHEY and CDR2 is SVGEGT. CDR3 protein: CASSTQGRLSEAFF. The CDR3 DNA reads TGTGCCAGCAGTACACAGGGTCGGTTATCTGAAGCTTTCTTT.

Concerning this clone: The junction departs from the called germline gene at one end, perhaps through a read error. The chain combines TRBV6-2 or TRBV6-3 with TRBJ2-2, with D perhaps TRBD1 (6 bases). There are 15 residues in the CDR3. Germline V gene sequence: CDR1 MNHEY, CDR2 SVGEGT. The DNA of the CDR3 is TGTGCCAGCAGCTACTTGGGGGCCGGCACCGGGGAGCTGTTTTTT. Protein: CASSYLGAGTGELFF.

V usage is TRBV3-1 (or the pseudogene TRBV3-2) and J usage is TRBJ1-1, with TRBD1 matching over 7 bases. This CDR3 has 14 residues. V lost 4 bases, J lost 6 bases, and 8 bases stayed unmatched. Germline V gives CDR1 LGHDT, CDR2 YNNKEL (reference sequence). The CDR3 loop is CASSRTGARPEAFF. The CDR3 nucleotides are TGTGCCAGCAGCCGCACAGGGGCTAGGCCTGAAGCTTTCTTT.

The chain joins TRBV7-9 to TRBJ2-1, with 11 bases matching TRBD1. The CDR3 runs to 14 residues. CDR1 and CDR2 (germline): SEHNR, FQNEAQ (reference sequence). V dropped 6 bases and J dropped 9; count of bases not matched to a gene: 7. The CDR3: CASSRDRGSAEQFF. In nucleotides, the CDR3 is TGTGCCAGCAGTCGGGACAGGGGGTCTGCTGAGCAGTTCTTC.